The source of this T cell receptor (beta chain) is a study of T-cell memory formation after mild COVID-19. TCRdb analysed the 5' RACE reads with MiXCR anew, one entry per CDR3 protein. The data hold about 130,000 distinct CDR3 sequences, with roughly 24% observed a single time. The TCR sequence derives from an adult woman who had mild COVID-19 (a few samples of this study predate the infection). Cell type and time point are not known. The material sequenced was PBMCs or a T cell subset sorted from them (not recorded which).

Written as DNA, the CDR3 is TGCAGTGCTAGGCGGCAAGGGTGGAAGGACACTGAAGCTTTCTTT. Translation: CSARRQGWKDTEAFF. The gene calls are TRBV20-1 and TRBJ1-1; D is ambiguous. Germline loops: CDR1 DFQATT, CDR2 SNEGSKA (reference sequence). The CDR3 has 15 amino acids. Trimming stripped 3 bases from V and 3 bases from J, with 17 bases between.